This T cell receptor (beta chain) came from a study of memory CD4+ T cells and cytomegalovirus serostatus. As concerns this clone: The antigen remains undetermined.

The sort gate was single viable CD3+CD4+CD8-CD45RO+ cells for memory CD4+ T cells. Libraries were prepared by immunoSEQ multiplex PCR; TCRdb keeps only in-frame clonotypes and omits some of them. The sample consists of under 75,000 clones, about 78% of them appearing once. The CDR3 consists of 15 residues. CDR1 SGHRS and CDR2 YFSETQ come from the germline V gene. The ends were cut back, 5 bases at V and 2 bases at J, with 11 bases in the middle. Findings and caveats of the study: 67 of 164 known CMV-associated TCRbeta sequences appeared in CD4+ memory.

This TCR came from an adult in good health and CMV-seronegative. Some clones in this sample may be carry-over from other donors' samples. V gene TRBV5-1 combines with J gene TRBJ2-6, with no clear D. The sample was memory CD4+ T cells from blood. Here the CDR3 reads CASRARVAGANVLTF. The CDR3 nucleotides are TGCGCCAGCAGGGCTCGGGTCGCTGGGGCCAACGTCCTGACTTTC.